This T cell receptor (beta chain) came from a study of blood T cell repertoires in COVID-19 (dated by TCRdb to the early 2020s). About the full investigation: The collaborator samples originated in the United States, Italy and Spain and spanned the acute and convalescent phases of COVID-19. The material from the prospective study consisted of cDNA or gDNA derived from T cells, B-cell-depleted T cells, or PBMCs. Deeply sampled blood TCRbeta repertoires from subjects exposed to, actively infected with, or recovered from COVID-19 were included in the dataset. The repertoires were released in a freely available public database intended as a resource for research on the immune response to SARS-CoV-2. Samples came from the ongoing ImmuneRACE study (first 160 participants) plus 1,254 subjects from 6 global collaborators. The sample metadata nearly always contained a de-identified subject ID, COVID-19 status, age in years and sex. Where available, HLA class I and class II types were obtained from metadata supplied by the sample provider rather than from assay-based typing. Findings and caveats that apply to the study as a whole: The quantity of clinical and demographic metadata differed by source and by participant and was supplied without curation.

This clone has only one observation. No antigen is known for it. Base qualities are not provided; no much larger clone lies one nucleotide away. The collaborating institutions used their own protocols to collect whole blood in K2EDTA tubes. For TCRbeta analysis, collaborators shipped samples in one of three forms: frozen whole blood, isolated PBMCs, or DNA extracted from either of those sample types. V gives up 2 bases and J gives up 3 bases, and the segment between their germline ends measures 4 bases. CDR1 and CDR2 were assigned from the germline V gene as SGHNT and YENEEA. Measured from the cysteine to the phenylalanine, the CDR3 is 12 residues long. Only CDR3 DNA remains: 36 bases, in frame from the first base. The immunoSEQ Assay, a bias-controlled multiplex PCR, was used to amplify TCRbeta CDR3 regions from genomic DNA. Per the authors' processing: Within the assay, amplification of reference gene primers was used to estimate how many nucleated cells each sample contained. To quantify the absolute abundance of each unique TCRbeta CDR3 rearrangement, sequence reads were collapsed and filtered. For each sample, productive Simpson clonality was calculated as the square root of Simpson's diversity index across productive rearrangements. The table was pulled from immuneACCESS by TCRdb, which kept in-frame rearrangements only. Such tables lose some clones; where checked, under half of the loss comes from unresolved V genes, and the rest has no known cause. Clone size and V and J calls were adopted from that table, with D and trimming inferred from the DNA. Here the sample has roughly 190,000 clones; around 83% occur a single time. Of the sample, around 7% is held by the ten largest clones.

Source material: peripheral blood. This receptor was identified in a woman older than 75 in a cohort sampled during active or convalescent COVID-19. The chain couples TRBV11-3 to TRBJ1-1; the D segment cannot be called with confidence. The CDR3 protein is CASSLRDTEAFF. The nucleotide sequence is TGTGCCAGCAGCTTACGGGACACTGAAGCTTTCTTT.